One and the same sample provided the 9 T cell receptor beta chains below, sequenced in a study of OX40 agonist ivuxolimab in advanced cancers. Only in-frame clones appear in the TCRdb table, and some are missing; sequencing was by immunoSEQ multiplex PCR. In the table there are some 35,000 clones, roughly 72% of which are singletons. The specimen was CD4+ or CD8+ T cells sorted from blood, collected in a trial of the OX40 agonist ivuxolimab. The source of these receptors is an adult with an advanced solid tumor such as melanoma, head and neck, liver or kidney cancer.

The chain's CDR3 is CSATLLIHRGLNYGYTF. In nucleotides, the CDR3 is TGCAGCGCTACTTTATTAATACACAGGGGGCTGAACTATGGCTACACCTTC. The chain joins TRBV29-1 to TRBJ1-2, with 9 bases matching TRBD1. With 7 bases clipped from V and 2 bases from J, the junction kept 17 bases outside the gene matches. This CDR3 has 17 amino acids. Germline V gives CDR1 SQVTM, CDR2 ANQGSEA.

This chain links TRBV7-3 with TRBJ2-7, with 10 bases lining up with TRBD2. The CDR3 has 19 amino acids. J lost 1 base, V lost 1 base, and 13 bases had no gene match. The germline V gene has CDR1 SGHTA and CDR2 FQGTGA. The CDR3 nucleotides are TGTGCCAGCAGCTTAAAAGGATGGGCTAGCGGGGGATTATCCTACGAGCAGTACTTC. Amino acids: CASSLKGWASGGLSYEQYF.

The sample holds a few counts of this clone. The chain employs TRBV2 and TRBJ1-1; D uncertain. Germline V CDR1 and CDR2: SNHLY, FYNNEI. There are 12 residues in the CDR3. V gave up 7 bases and J gave up 7 bases, with 13 bases separating them. CDR3 coding DNA: TGTGCCAGCAACGGCAGGTCCGTTGAAGCTTTCTTT. Encoded protein: CASNGRSVEAFF.

The V call is TRBV21-1, the J call TRBJ1-6. TRBV21-1 constitutes a pseudogene. CDR3 length equals 12 residues. The CDR3 reads CASSKVGSPLHF. The DNA of the CDR3 is TGTGCCAGCAGCAAAGTGGGGTCACCCCTCCACTTT.

The chain is built from TRBV6-1 and TRBJ1-1; D remains unclear. Germline V gives CDR1 MNHNS, CDR2 SASEGT. The CDR3 runs 11 residues. Between the trimmed V and J ends, which lost 8 bases and 8 bases, there was a span of 12 bases. The CDR3 coding sequence is TGTGCCAGCGGGATCAAGAAGGAAGCTTTCTTT. It specifies CASGIKKEAFF.

CDR3 bases: TGTGCCAGCAGCTTAGAAAGGCGTTACAATGAGCAGTTCTTC. Residues: CASSLERRYNEQFF. The gene calls are TRBV11-2 and TRBJ2-1, with D hard to call. The CDR3 has 14 amino acids. V gave up 0 bases and J gave up 4 bases, with 7 bases separating them. Germline V gives CDR1 SGHAT, CDR2 FQNNGV.

The rearrangement links TRBV25-1 to TRBJ2-1; 9 positions agree with TRBD2. This CDR3 spans 16 amino acids. Per the germline V gene, CDR1 is MGHDK and CDR2 is SYGVNS. Unmatched junction bases numbered 15, after V lost 5 bases and J lost 10 bases. The CDR3 DNA sequence: TGTGCCAGCAGTAACACGGGCGCGGGGGGGCCACGCGAGCAGTTCTTC. Translating it yields CASSNTGAGGPREQFF.

This clone was observed once. V and J are TRBV5-1 and TRBJ2-1; D not certain. This CDR3 has 15 residues. V gave up 0 bases and J gave up 3 bases, with 10 bases separating them. Germline V gives CDR1 SGHRS, CDR2 YFSETQ. Here the CDR3 reads CASSLEGRNYNEQFF. DNA of the CDR3: TGCGCCAGCAGCTTGGAAGGCAGGAACTACAATGAGCAGTTCTTC.

The chain joins TRBV7-2 to TRBJ1-3; the D is unclear. Trimming left V 5 bases short and J 4 bases short, with 21 bases between. Germline loops: CDR1 SGHTA, CDR2 FQGNSA. The CDR3 has 17 residues. The CDR3 nucleotides are TGTGCCAGCAGCCCAGAGTCTGGGAGCAAAGTAGGAAACACCATATATTTT. Amino acids: CASSPESGSKVGNTIYF.